The entry below describes one T cell receptor beta chain. Its antigen remains unknown. Germline values: CDR1 LNHDA, CDR2 SQIVND (reference sequence). V lost 4 bases and J 4 bases, leaving 19 bases between the germline ends. The CDR3 runs 17 residues. These data originate in a study of CD8 T cells in ankylosing spondylitis. Whole-study results and caveats: A TCR beta motif made of fewer than ten highly homologous variants seemed typical of ankylosing spondylitis blood.

MiXCR was run by TCRdb on the 5' RACE reads, yielding one entry per CDR3 protein. This table has more than 600,000 distinct CDR3 sequences, about 20% appearing once. Sequencing was done on a sample of blood, either unsorted or a sorted T cell fraction (not recorded which). The sequence came from a male donor with ankylosing spondylitis. The genes are TRBV19 and TRBJ2-2, with D possibly being TRBD1 or TRBD2 (5 bases each). CDR3 nucleotide sequence: TGTGCCAGTAGTACCCTCGAGGGGTATGGCCTCACCGGGGAGCTGTTTTTT. Residues: CASSTLEGYGLTGELFF.